The 11 T cell receptor beta chains below all came from one sample that was sequenced in a study of cytomegalovirus exposure and HLA in healthy donors. The protocol was immunoSEQ multiplex PCR, while the TCRdb copy is restricted to in-frame clones and leaves out a portion. Among about 140,000 clones listed, about 83% were seen once. The sample consisted of PBMCs. All receptors come from a woman aged 25 to 39 in good health and CMV-seronegative.

The J gene is TRBJ1-2, the V gene TRBV13; TRBD1 matches 8 bases. V was clipped by 0 bases and J by 1 base; unmatched bases: 1. In germline, CDR1 is PRHDT, CDR2 FYEKMQ (reference sequence). The CDR3 extends over 15 amino acids. CDR3 sequence: CASSLGDRDNYGYTF. CDR3 nucleotides: TGTGCCAGCAGCTTAGGGGACAGGGATAACTATGGCTACACCTTC.

The chain uses TRBV7-9 and TRBJ2-5; 8 nucleotides agree with TRBD1. This CDR3 comprises 15 residues. Germline loops: CDR1 SEHNR, CDR2 FQNEAQ (reference sequence). With V trimmed by 6 bases and J by 4 bases, 10 bases remained unmatched. The CDR3 is CASSGQGALLETQYF. The CDR3 DNA sequence: TGTGCCAGCAGTGGTCAGGGGGCCCTCCTAGAGACCCAGTACTTC.

The V and J genes are TRBV4-3 and TRBJ1-6, with 10 nucleotides matching TRBD1. The trim removed 0 bases at V and 8 bases at J, leaving 4 bases unmatched. Germline V gives CDR1 LGHNA, CDR2 YSLEER. The CDR3 has 16 residues. The CDR3 reads CASSQDLGQGYSPLHF. The CDR3, as DNA: TGCGCCAGCAGCCAAGATCTGGGACAGGGGTATTCACCCCTCCACTTT.

In this sample, this clone turned up a few times. The chain recombines TRBV5-1 with TRBJ1-1, with 7 bases fitting TRBD1. V was clipped by 4 bases and J by 1 base; unmatched bases: 4. Germline-derived CDR1 and CDR2 are SGHRS and YFSETQ. The CDR3 covers 14 residues. The CDR3 loop reads CASSRDSANTEAFF. The CDR3 DNA sequence: TGCGCCAGCAGCAGGGACAGCGCGAACACTGAAGCTTTCTTT.

This clone has only one observation. The chain joins TRBV30 to TRBJ2-3, with TRBD1 matching 11 bases. V lost 1 base to trimming and J lost 6 bases; unmatched junction nucleotides: 6. The CDR3 is 15 amino acids. Germline CDR1 GTSNPN, CDR2 SVGIG (reference sequence). The CDR3 coding sequence is TGTGCCTGGAGTGGGACAGGGGGCGCTTCGGATACGCAGTATTTT. This translates into CAWSGTGGASDTQYF.

The chain joins TRBV11-1 to TRBJ2-1; 7 bases agree with TRBD2. The J segment lost 0 bases and the V segment lost 7 bases, leaving 3 bases of the junction unmatched. This CDR3 contains 14 residues. Germline loops: CDR1 SGHAT, CDR2 FQDESV (reference sequence). CDR3 sequence reads: CASKAGSSYNEQFF. Here the CDR3 DNA reads TGTGCCAGCAAAGCGGGGAGCTCCTACAATGAGCAGTTCTTC.

This sequence joins TRBV10-1 and TRBJ1-6; D is unresolved. The V gene lost 3 bases and the J gene lost 10 bases, with 13 bases spanning the gap. This CDR3 comprises 14 residues. Germline V lookup: CDR1 WNHNN, CDR2 SYGVQD (reference sequence). The CDR3 loop is CASSEGGLGSPLHF. CDR3 nucleotides: TGCGCCAGCAGTGAAGGCGGCCTCGGGTCACCCCTCCACTTT.

The chain carries TRBV18 and TRBJ2-6; D not resolved. Per germline, CDR1 KGHSH and CDR2 LQKENI. The CDR3 is made up of 16 amino acids. V was shortened by 2 bases and J by 2 bases, with 10 bases between the two germline ends. CDR3 region: CASSPSRAPGANVLTF. The DNA of the CDR3 is TGTGCCAGCTCACCAAGTAGAGCTCCTGGGGCCAACGTCCTGACTTTC.

CDR3 nucleotides: TGTGCCAGCAGTGACTCGAAGTCTTTGGGGGACAGGGTCCGCGGCAATCAGCCCCAGCATTTT. Protein product: CASSDSKSLGDRVRGNQPQHF. The gene calls are TRBV6-4 and TRBJ1-5; TRBD1 agrees at 9 bases. The CDR3 totals 21 residues. Germline trimming cut 0 bases from V and 2 bases from J; bases unmatched to any gene: 17. The germline V gene has CDR1 MRHNA and CDR2 SNTAGT.

The rearrangement uses TRBV5-1 and TRBJ2-4, with TRBD1 matching 8 bases. CDR1 is SGHRS and CDR2 is YFSETQ in the germline V gene. J lost 6 bases, V lost 3 bases, and 5 bases had no gene match. CDR3 length equals 14 residues. The CDR3: CASSSTGVVNIQYF. In DNA, the CDR3 is TGCGCCAGCAGCTCGACAGGGGTGGTAAACATTCAGTACTTC.

The CDR3 DNA follows: TGTGCCAGCAGCCCACTCCCAAGATCTGGCAATGAGCAGTTCTTC. This gives the protein CASSPLPRSGNEQFF. V usage is TRBV2 and J usage is TRBJ2-1; D remains unclear. In germline, CDR1 is SNHLY, CDR2 FYNNEI. With 6 bases removed from V and 6 bases from J, the gap between germline ends came to 18 bases. CDR3 length: 15 amino acids.